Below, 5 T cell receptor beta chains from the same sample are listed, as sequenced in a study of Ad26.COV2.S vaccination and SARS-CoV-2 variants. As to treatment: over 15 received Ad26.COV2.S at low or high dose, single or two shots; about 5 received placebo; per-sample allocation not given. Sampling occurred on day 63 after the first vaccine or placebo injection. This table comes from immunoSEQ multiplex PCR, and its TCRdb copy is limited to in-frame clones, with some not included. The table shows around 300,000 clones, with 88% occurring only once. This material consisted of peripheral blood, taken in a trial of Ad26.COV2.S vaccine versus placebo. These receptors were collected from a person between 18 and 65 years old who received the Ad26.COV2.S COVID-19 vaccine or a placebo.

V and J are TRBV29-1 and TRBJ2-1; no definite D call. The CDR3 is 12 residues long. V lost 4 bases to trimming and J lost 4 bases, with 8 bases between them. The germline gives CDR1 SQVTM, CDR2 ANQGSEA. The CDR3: CSVVAVYNEQFF. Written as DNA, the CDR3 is TGCAGCGTTGTGGCAGTTTACAATGAGCAGTTCTTC.

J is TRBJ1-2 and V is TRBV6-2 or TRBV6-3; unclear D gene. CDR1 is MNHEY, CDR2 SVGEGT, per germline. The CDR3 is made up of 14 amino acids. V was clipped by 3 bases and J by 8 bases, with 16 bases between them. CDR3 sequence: CASSYIDKTGGYTF. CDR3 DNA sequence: TGTGCCAGCAGTTATATCGACAAGACCGGAGGCTACACCTTC.

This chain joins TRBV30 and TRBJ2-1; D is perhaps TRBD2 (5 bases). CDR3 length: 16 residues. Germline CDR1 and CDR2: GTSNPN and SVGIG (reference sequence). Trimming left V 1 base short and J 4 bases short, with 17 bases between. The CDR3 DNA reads TGTGCCTGGAGTGCCCGCTTAAGCGGAAATTACAATGAGCAGTTCTTC. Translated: CAWSARLSGNYNEQFF.

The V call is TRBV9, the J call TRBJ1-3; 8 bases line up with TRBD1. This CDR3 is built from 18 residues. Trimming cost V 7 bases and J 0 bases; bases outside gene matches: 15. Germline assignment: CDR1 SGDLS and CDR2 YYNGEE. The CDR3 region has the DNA TGTGCCAGCGGAGACCCCAGTGGACAGGGAAGCTCTGGAAACACCATATATTTT. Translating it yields CASGDPSGQGSSGNTIYF.

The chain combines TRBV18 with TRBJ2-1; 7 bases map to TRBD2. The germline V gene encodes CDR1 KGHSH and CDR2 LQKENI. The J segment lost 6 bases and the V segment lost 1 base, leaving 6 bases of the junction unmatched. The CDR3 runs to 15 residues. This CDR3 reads CASSPLGTIFNEQFF. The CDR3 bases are TGTGCCAGCTCACCACTTGGGACTATCTTCAATGAGCAGTTCTTC.